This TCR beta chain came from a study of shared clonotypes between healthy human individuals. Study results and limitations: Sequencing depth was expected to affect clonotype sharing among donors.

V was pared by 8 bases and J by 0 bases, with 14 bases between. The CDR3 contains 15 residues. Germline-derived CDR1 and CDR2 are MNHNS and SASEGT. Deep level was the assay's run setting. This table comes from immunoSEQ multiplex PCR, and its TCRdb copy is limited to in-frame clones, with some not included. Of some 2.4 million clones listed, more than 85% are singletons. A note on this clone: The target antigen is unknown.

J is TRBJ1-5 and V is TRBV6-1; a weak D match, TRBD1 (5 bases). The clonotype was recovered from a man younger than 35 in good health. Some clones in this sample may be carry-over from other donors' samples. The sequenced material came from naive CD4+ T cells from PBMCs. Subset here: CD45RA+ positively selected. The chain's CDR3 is CASWGTGHSNQPQHF. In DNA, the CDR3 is TGTGCCAGCTGGGGGACGGGTCATAGCAATCAGCCCCAGCATTTT.